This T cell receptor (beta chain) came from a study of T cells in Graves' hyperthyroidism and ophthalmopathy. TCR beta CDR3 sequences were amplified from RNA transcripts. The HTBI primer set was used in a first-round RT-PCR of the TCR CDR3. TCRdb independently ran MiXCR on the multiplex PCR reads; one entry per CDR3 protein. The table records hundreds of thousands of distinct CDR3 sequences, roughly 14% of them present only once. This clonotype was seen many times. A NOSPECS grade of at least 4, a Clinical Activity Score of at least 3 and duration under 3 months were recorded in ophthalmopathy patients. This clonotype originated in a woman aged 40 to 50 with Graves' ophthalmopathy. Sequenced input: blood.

CDR3 bases: TGCGCCAGCAGTGTACGCGGGACAGGGGGCTTTGGGACTGAAGCTTTCTTT. Protein: CASSVRGTGGFGTEAFF. The rearrangement uses TRBV10-2 and TRBJ1-1; 12 bases match TRBD1. V lost 4 bases and J lost 5; bases outside the gene matches: 11. Looked up from germline, CDR1 is WSHSY and CDR2 is SAAADI. This CDR3 is 17 amino acids long.